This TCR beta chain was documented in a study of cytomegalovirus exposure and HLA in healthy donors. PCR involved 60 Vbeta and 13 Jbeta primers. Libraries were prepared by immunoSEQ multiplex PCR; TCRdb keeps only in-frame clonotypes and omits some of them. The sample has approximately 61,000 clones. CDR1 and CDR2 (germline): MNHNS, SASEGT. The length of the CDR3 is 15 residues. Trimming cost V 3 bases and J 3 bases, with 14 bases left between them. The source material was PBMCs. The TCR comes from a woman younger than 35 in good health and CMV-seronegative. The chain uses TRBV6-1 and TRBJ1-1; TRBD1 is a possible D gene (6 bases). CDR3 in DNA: TGTGCCAGCAGTGACACAGGGTATTCGTACACTGAAGCTTTCTTT. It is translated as CASSDTGYSYTEAFF.